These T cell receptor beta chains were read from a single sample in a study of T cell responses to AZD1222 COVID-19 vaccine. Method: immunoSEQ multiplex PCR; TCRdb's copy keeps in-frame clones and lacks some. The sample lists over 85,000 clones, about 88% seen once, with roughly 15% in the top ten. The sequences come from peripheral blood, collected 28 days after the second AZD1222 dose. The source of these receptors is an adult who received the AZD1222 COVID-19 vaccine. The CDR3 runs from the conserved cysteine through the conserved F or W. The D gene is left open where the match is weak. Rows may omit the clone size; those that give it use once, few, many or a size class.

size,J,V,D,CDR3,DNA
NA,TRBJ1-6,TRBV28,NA,CASSSNEHRNSPLHF,TGTGCCAGCAGTTCGAACGAGCATCGTAATTCACCCCTCCACTTT
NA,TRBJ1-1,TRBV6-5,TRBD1,CASLRDRGFSEAFF,TGTGCCAGCCTACGGGACAGGGGATTCTCTGAAGCTTTCTTT
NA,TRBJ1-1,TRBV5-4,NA,CASSLEVRDTEAFF,TGTGCCAGCAGCTTGGAGGTCAGGGACACTGAAGCTTTCTTT
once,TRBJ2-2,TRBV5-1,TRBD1,CASTRTGMNTGELFF,TGCGCCAGCACAAGGACAGGGATGAACACCGGGGAGCTGTTTTTT
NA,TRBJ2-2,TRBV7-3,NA,CASSSAGTFLTGELFF,TGTGCCAGCAGCTCTGCCGGGACTTTCCTAACCGGGGAGCTGTTTTTT
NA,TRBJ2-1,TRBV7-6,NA,CASSSQIGGGYNEQFF,TGTGCCAGCAGCTCGCAGATAGGGGGGGGGTACAATGAGCAGTTCTTC
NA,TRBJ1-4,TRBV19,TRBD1,CASSIRQGSGEKLFF,TGTGCCAGTAGTATCCGACAGGGTTCTGGTGAAAAACTGTTTTTT
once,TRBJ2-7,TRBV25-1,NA,CASKQSGHEQYF,TGTGCCAGCAAGCAGTCCGGCCACGAGCAGTACTTC
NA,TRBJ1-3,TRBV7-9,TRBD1,CASSLAGDRHSGNTIYF,TGTGCCAGCAGCTTAGCTGGGGACAGGCACTCTGGAAACACCATATATTTT
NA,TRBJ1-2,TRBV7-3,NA,CASSLYPNRVEGYTF,TGTGCCAGCAGCTTATACCCGAACAGGGTTGAGGGCTACACCTTC
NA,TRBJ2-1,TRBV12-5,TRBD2,CASGPGTSGYNEQFF,TGTGCTAGTGGTCCCGGGACTAGCGGGTACAATGAGCAGTTCTTC
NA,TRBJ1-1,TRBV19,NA,CASFFSGRKTEAFF,TGTGCCAGCTTCTTCTCGGGGCGGAAAACTGAAGCTTTCTTT
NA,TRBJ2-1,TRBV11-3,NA,CASSLRQGRGDNEQFF,TGTGCCAGCAGCCTACGACAGGGGCGGGGGGACAATGAGCAGTTCTTC
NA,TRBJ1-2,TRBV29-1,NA,CSVEGASLYGYTF,TGCAGCGTTGAAGGAGCATCTTTGTATGGCTACACCTTC
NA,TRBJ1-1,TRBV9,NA,CASSVEGRNTEAFF,TGTGCCAGCAGCGTAGAAGGGAGGAACACTGAAGCTTTCTTT
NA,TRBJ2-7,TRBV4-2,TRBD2,CASSPTSGQTYEQYF,TGTGCCAGCAGTCCTACTAGCGGCCAGACCTACGAGCAGTACTTC
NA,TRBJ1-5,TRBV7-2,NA,CASSPRRGQPQHF,TGTGCCAGCAGCCCAAGGAGGGGGCAGCCCCAGCATTTT
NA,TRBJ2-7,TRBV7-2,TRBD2,CASSATSGRVEQYF,TGTGCCAGCAGCGCGACTAGCGGGAGGGTCGAGCAGTACTTC
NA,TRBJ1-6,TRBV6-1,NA,CASSERPEFNSPLHF,TGTGCCAGCAGTGAACGGCCCGAGTTTAATTCACCCCTCCACTTT
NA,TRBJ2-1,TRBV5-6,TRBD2,CASSSNQLVAGEFDEQFF,TGTGCCAGCAGCTCGAACCAACTAGTTGCGGGAGAGTTTGATGAGCAGTTCTTC
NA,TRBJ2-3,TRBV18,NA,CASSQTDTQYF,TGTGCCAGCTCACAGACAGATACGCAGTATTTT
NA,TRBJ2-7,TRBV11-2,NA,CASSLDSVDIFYEQYF,TGTGCCAGCAGCTTAGATTCGGTAGATATATTCTACGAGCAGTACTTC
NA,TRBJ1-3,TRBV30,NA,CAWSTWTGNTIYF,TGTGCCTGGAGTACGTGGACTGGAAACACCATATATTTT
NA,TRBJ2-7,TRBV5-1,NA,CASSLGEGRGYEQYF,TGCGCCAGCAGCTTGGGGGAAGGCAGAGGCTACGAGCAGTACTTC
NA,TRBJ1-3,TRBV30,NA,CAWKGVGNTIYF,TGTGCCTGGAAGGGAGTTGGAAACACCATATATTTT
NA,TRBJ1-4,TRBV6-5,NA,CATRRQTSTNEKLFF,TGTGCCACTAGAAGACAGACCTCAACTAATGAAAAACTGTTTTTT
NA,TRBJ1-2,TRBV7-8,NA,CASSLGGFFNYGYTF,TGTGCCAGCAGCTTAGGGGGATTCTTTAACTATGGCTACACCTTC
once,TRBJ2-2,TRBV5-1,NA,CASSLYGVATGELFF,TGCGCCAGCAGCTTGTATGGGGTTGCCACCGGGGAGCTGTTTTTT
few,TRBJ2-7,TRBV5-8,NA,CASSLEGSYEQYF,TGTGCCAGCAGCTTGGAAGGCAGCTACGAGCAGTACTTC
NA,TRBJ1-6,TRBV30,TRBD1,CAWSATRGYGNSPLHF,TGTGCCTGGAGTGCTACCAGGGGGTATGGTAATTCACCCCTCCACTTT
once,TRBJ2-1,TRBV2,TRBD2,CASSDGLAGVAEQFF,TGTGCCAGCAGTGATGGGCTAGCGGGAGTCGCGGAGCAGTTCTTC
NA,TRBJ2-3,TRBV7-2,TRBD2,CASSAGLARGDTQYF,TGTGCCAGCAGCGCGGGACTAGCGAGGGGGGATACGCAGTATTTT
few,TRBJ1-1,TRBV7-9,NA,CASSLSRAEAFF,TGTGCCAGCAGCTTATCGCGCGCTGAAGCTTTCTTT
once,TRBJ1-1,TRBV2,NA,CASSVGSADSTEAFF,TGTGCCAGCAGTGTGGGTTCAGCGGACAGCACTGAAGCTTTCTTT
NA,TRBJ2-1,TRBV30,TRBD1,CAWSVSRDRARSYNEQFF,TGTGCCTGGAGCGTATCCCGGGACAGGGCCCGCTCCTACAATGAGCAGTTCTTC
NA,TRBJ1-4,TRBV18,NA,CASSSNRENEKLFF,TGTGCCAGCTCATCAAACAGGGAGAATGAAAAACTGTTTTTT
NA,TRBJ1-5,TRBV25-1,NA,CASSESGNQPQHF,TGTGCCAGCAGTGAGAGTGGGAATCAGCCCCAGCATTTT
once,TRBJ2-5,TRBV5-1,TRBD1,CASSLANRGQGIGETQYF,TGCGCCAGCAGCTTGGCCAATAGAGGACAGGGAATCGGAGAGACCCAGTACTTC
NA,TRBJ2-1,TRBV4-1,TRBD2,CASSQSHPLAGLSADEQFF,TGCGCCAGCAGCCAATCCCACCCGCTAGCGGGGCTAAGCGCGGATGAGCAGTTCTTC